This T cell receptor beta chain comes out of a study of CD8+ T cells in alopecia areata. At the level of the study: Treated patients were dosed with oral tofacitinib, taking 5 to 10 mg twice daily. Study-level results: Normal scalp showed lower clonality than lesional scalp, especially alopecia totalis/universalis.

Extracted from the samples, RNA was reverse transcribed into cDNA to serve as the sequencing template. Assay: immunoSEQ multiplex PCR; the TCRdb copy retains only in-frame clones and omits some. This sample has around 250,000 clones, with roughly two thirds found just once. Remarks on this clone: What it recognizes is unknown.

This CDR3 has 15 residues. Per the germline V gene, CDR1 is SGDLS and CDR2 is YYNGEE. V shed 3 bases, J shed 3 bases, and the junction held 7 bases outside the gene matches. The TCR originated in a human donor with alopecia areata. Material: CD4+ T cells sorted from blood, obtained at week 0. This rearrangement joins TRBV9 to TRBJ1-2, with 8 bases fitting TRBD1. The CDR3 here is CASSERDRPDYGYTF. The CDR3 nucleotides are TGTGCCAGCAGCGAAAGGGACAGGCCAGACTATGGCTACACCTTC.